This paragraph reports one T cell receptor beta chain. The antigen is undetermined. V dropped 0 bases and J dropped 4; count of bases not matched to a gene: 18. There are 21 residues in the CDR3. TCRdb's copy holds only in-frame clones and misses some; the assay was immunoSEQ multiplex PCR. The sample yields tens of thousands of clones, 90% to 95% seen once. This sample is part of a study of graft-versus-host responses after intestinal transplantation. Looking at the study overall: Each recipient received anti-thymocyte globulin induction, then tacrolimus and steroids for approximately 3 years. Study-level findings and limits: In patients with graft-donor T cell macrochimerism, allograft graft-versus-host to host-versus-graft clonal ratios were high. Declining HvG levels early post-transplant were linked to peak circulating GvH clone levels.

The chain recombines TRBV23-1 with TRBJ2-3; TRBD2 agrees at 11 bases. TRBV23-1 is placed among ORFs of uncertain function. The sequenced sample was PBMCs, obtained roughly 120 days after intestinal transplantation. The receptor was derived from a human patient who received an intestinal transplant, so some T cells may come from the graft donor. In nucleotides, the CDR3 is TGCGCCAGCAGTCAATCTCTACAGGGATCTAGCGGGGGGACCCCCCCAGATACGCAGTATTTT. Encoded protein: CASSQSLQGSSGGTPPDTQYF.